The 22 T cell receptor beta chains reported below all come from one sample, sequenced in a study of cytomegalovirus exposure and HLA in healthy donors. The PCR contained 60 Vbeta and 13 Jbeta primers. Sequencing used immunoSEQ multiplex PCR; TCRdb keeps in-frame clones, though not all of them. Of some 140,000 clones listed, over 60% are singletons. Sequencing was carried out using PBMCs. Source of these receptors: a male donor in good health and CMV-seropositive.

A few counts support this clone. The chain links TRBV2 to TRBJ2-7; 7 nucleotides align to TRBD1. The junction had 2 bases not matched to a gene; V was cut back by 4 bases and J by 5 bases. CDR1 SNHLY and CDR2 FYNNEI come from the germline V gene. There are 12 residues in the CDR3. The DNA for the CDR3 is TGTGCCAGCAGTGGACAGGGAAACGAGCAGTACTTC. The encoded protein is CASSGQGNEQYF.

The chain couples TRBV6-1 to TRBJ1-2; 8 bases match TRBD1. J was trimmed by 1 base and V by 4 bases; bases with no gene match: 5. This CDR3 contains 15 residues. Germline CDR1 reads MNHNS; CDR2 reads SASEGT. Here the CDR3 DNA reads TGTGCCAGCAGTGTGAGGACAGGGATTAACTATGGCTACACCTTC. Translating it yields CASSVRTGINYGYTF.

J is TRBJ1-5 and V is TRBV6-1; weak D call: TRBD1 (5 bases). V was pared by 4 bases and J by 0 bases, with 7 bases between. CDR1 and CDR2 from the germline V gene are MNHNS and SASEGT. CDR3 size: 14 residues. The CDR3 spells CASSVTVSNQPQHF. CDR3 DNA sequence: TGTGCCAGCAGTGTGACAGTTAGCAATCAGCCCCAGCATTTT.

The chain recombines TRBV14 with TRBJ1-2; D remains ambiguous. The V and J ends lost 0 bases and 4 bases respectively, with 9 bases between them. The V gene's germline CDR1 is SGHDN and CDR2 FVKESK. The CDR3 has 14 amino acids. DNA of the CDR3: TGTGCCAGCAGCCAAGACTACGGGATCTATGGCTACACCTTC. Its protein is CASSQDYGIYGYTF.

The rearrangement joins TRBV7-9 to TRBJ1-2, with 12 bases fitting TRBD1. V shed 3 bases and J 2 bases; nucleotides not matched to a gene: 1. Germline-derived CDR1 and CDR2 are SEHNR and FQNEAQ (reference sequence). This CDR3 spans 15 amino acids. The CDR3: CASSLGQGANYGYTF. The CDR3 DNA reads as TGTGCCAGCAGCTTGGGACAGGGGGCGAACTATGGCTACACCTTC.

This chain connects TRBV9 to TRBJ2-2, with D possibly being TRBD2 (7 bases). This CDR3 contains 15 residues. V was trimmed by 0 bases and J by 6 bases, leaving 12 bases between them. CDR1 SGDLS and CDR2 YYNGEE come from the germline V gene. The CDR3: CASSVALGGPGELFF. The CDR3 DNA reads as TGTGCCAGCAGCGTAGCCCTCGGGGGGCCCGGGGAGCTGTTTTTT.

This clone was detected only a few times. The V and J genes are TRBV2 and TRBJ2-7, with unresolved D. Looked up from germline, CDR1 is SNHLY and CDR2 is FYNNEI. The length of the CDR3 is 13 residues. V was pared by 8 bases and J by 3 bases, with 14 bases between. CDR3 nucleotide sequence: TGTGCCAGCGAGCCTCCCTTCCTCTACGAGCAGTACTTC. Protein: CASEPPFLYEQYF.

The V and J genes are TRBV7-9 and TRBJ2-1, with TRBD2 identical over 8 bases. The J segment lost 4 bases and the V segment lost 0 bases, leaving 2 bases of the junction unmatched. The CDR3 sequence is 15 residues long. Germline V gene sequence: CDR1 SEHNR, CDR2 FQNEAQ (reference sequence). CDR3 sequence reads: CASSLAAGGYNEQFF. In DNA form, the CDR3 reads TGTGCCAGCAGCTTAGCGGCGGGGGGTTACAATGAGCAGTTCTTC.

The chain is built from TRBV6-6 and TRBJ1-2, with a weak D call TRBD1 (6 bases). Germline V gene sequence: CDR1 MNHNY, CDR2 SVGAGI (reference sequence). V dropped 3 bases and J dropped 3 bases, with 14 bases sitting between them. This CDR3 contains 15 residues. CDR3 loop: CASSYKQGSDYGYTF. The CDR3 DNA sequence: TGTGCCAGCAGTTATAAACAGGGTTCTGACTATGGCTACACCTTC.

This clone was observed once. One end of the junction fails to match germline, which may point to a read error. CDR3 sequence reads: CSSSFGNDYEQYF. In nucleotides, the CDR3 is TGTTCCAGCAGCTTTGGCAACGACTACGAGCAGTACTTC. The V call is TRBV7-9, the J call TRBJ2-7; D gene uncertain. Germline values: CDR1 SEHNR, CDR2 FQNEAQ (reference sequence). The CDR3 loop spans 13 amino acids. The full variable domain, with the rest looked up from reference TRBV7-9 and TRBJ2-7, is DTGVSQNPRHKITKRGQNVTFRCDPISEHNRLYWYRQTLGQGPEFLTYFQNEAQLEKSRLLSDRFSAERPKGSFSTLEIQRTEQGDSAMYLCSSSFGNDYEQYFGPGTRLTVT.

The rearrangement joins TRBV7-3 to TRBJ1-4, with D perhaps matching TRBD1 (5 bases). The V end lost 1 base, the J end lost 4 bases, and 10 bases lay between the germline ends. Per the germline V gene, CDR1 is SGHTA and CDR2 is FQGTGA. The CDR3 runs 15 residues. CDR3 nucleotides: TGTGCCAGCAGCTTAAGTGGAGGGGATAATGAAAAACTGTTTTTT. The encoded protein is CASSLSGGDNEKLFF.

The V call is TRBV9, the J call TRBJ1-1; D is perhaps TRBD1 (6 bases). The V end was cut by 3 bases, the J end by 5 bases, with 14 bases between. The CDR3 is 14 amino acids. CDR1 SGDLS and CDR2 YYNGEE come from the germline V gene. CDR3 DNA sequence: TGTGCCAGCAGCGCGGTACAGGGTGTGACTGAAGCTTTCTTT. It yields the protein CASSAVQGVTEAFF.

The chain combines TRBV9 with TRBJ2-5, with a weak D call TRBD1 (5 bases). CDR1 and CDR2 from the germline V gene are SGDLS and YYNGEE. V was trimmed by 2 bases and J by 4 bases, leaving 18 bases between them. The CDR3 sequence is 16 residues long. The CDR3 sequence: CASSVGIGAPTETQYF. CDR3 DNA: TGTGCCAGCAGCGTCGGTATAGGGGCGCCCACAGAGACCCAGTACTTC.

This clone was counted a few times. The chain carries TRBV28 and TRBJ2-1; possible D gene TRBD1, 5 bases. V lost 2 bases and J lost 9, with 20 bases in between. CDR3 length: 16 amino acids. The germline V gene has CDR1 MDHEN and CDR2 SYDVKM. The CDR3 sequence is CASSLGAGLVLGEQFF. CDR3 in DNA: TGTGCCAGCAGTTTAGGAGCAGGGTTGGTTTTGGGTGAGCAGTTCTTC.

The CDR3 loop reads CASTTQQGSEAFF. CDR3 in DNA: TGTGCCAGCACAACTCAACAGGGCTCTGAAGCTTTCTTT. The J gene is TRBJ1-1, the V gene TRBV28; tentative D call: TRBD1 (6 bases). The CDR3 runs to 13 residues. Trimming removed 7 bases from V and 6 bases from J, with 15 bases in between. Germline CDR1 is MDHEN and CDR2 is SYDVKM.

V gene TRBV4-1 combines with J gene TRBJ2-2; D is possibly TRBD1 (6 bases). CDR1 is MGHRA and CDR2 is YSYEKL in the germline V gene. V lost 0 bases and J 1 base, leaving 12 bases between the germline ends. The CDR3 spans 17 residues. This CDR3 is CASSQDNRVMNTGELFF. In DNA, the CDR3 is TGCGCCAGCAGCCAAGATAACAGGGTAATGAACACCGGGGAGCTGTTTTTT.

This chain uses TRBV27 with TRBJ2-5; the match to TRBD2 covers 13 bases. Germline lookup yields CDR1 MNHEY and CDR2 SMNVEV (reference sequence). This CDR3 is built from 17 residues. The junction had 9 bases not matched to a gene; V was cut back by 6 bases and J by 2 bases. The CDR3 here is CASSPIKLAGGQETQYF. The CDR3 coding sequence is TGTGCCAGCAGCCCAATAAAACTAGCGGGGGGGCAAGAGACCCAGTACTTC.

The V call is TRBV11-2, the J call TRBJ1-1; 9 positions agree with TRBD1. From germline, CDR1 is SGHAT and CDR2 FQNNGV. The CDR3 extends over 14 amino acids. Trimming took 2 bases from V and 6 from J; bases not matched to a gene: 4. CDR3 coding DNA: TGTGCCAGCAGCTTATTGGACAGGGGATCTGAAGCTTTCTTT. As protein: CASSLLDRGSEAFF.

The chain combines TRBV15 with TRBJ2-5, with 7 bases matching TRBD2. The end of the DNA aligns better with TRBJ2-7, so the J call may be wrong. Germline loops: CDR1 LNHNV, CDR2 YYDKDF (reference sequence). The CDR3 extends over 14 amino acids. CDR3 bases: TGTGCCACCAGCAGAGATCCTGGGAGGGACGAGCAGTACTTC. Translated, it gives CATSRDPGRDEQYF.

V is TRBV5-1 and J is TRBJ2-7; TRBD2 agrees at 10 bases. CDR3 length equals 14 residues. Trimming removed 2 bases from V and 6 bases from J; junction bases left unmatched: 5. Germline lookup yields CDR1 SGHRS and CDR2 YFSETQ. CDR3: CASSFASGGGEQYF. The CDR3 nucleotides are TGCGCCAGCAGCTTTGCTAGCGGGGGTGGCGAGCAGTACTTC.

The chain joins TRBV4-1 to TRBJ2-5; 16 nucleotides line up with TRBD2. Matching the DNA end better, TRBJ2-7 makes the J call doubtful. The germline V gene encodes CDR1 MGHRA and CDR2 YSYEKL. The CDR3 is 17 residues long. The CDR3 DNA is TGCGCCAGCAGCCAAGTGCGTGGGACTAGCGGGAGGGGCGAGCAGTACTTC. It encodes CASSQVRGTSGRGEQYF.

The chain links TRBV7-9 to TRBJ2-2; 8 positions match TRBD1. CDR1 and CDR2 from the germline V gene are SEHNR and FQNEAQ (reference sequence). CDR3 length: 15 amino acids. V shed 5 bases and J 7 bases; nucleotides not matched to a gene: 9. This CDR3 is CASSPGQGSYGELFF. CDR3 DNA sequence: TGTGCCAGCAGCCCAGGACAGGGCTCCTACGGGGAGCTGTTTTTT.